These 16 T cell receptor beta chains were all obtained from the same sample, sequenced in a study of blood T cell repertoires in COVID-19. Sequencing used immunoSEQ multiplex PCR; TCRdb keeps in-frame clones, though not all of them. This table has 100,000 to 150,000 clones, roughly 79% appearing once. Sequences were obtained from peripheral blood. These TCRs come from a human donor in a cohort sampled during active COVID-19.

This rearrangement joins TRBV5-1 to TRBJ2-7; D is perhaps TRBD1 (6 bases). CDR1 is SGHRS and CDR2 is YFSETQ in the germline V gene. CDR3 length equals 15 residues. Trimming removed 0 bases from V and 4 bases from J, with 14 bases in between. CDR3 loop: CASSLGPGRGYEQYF. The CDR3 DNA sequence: TGCGCCAGCAGCTTGGGCCCGGGAAGGGGGTACGAGCAGTACTTC.

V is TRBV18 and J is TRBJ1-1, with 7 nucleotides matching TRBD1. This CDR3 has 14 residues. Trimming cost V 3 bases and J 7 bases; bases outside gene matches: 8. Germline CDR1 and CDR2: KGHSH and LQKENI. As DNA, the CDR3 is TGTGCCAGCTCACCCGGACAGGCCGGACTTGAAGCTTTCTTT. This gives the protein CASSPGQAGLEAFF.

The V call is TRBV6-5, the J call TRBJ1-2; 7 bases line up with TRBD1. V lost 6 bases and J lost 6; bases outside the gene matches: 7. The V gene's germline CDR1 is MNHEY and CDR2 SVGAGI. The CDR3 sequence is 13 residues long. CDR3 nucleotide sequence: TGTGCCAGCAGGGAGACAGGGAAAAATGGCTACACCTTC. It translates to CASRETGKNGYTF.

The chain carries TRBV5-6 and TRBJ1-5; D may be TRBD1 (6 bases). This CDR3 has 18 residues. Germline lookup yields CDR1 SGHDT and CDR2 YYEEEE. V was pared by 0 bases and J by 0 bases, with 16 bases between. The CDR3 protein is CASSLVVRTAYSNQPQHF. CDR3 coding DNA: TGTGCCAGCAGCTTGGTTGTAAGGACAGCTTATAGCAATCAGCCCCAGCATTTT.

The CDR3 DNA follows: TGTGCCAGCACCCCCAATCTAGCGGGGGGGAGAGGGGCCTACGAGCAGTACTTC. It encodes CASTPNLAGGRGAYEQYF. The genes are TRBV28 and TRBJ2-7, with 12 nucleotides matching TRBD2. V lost 7 bases to trimming and J lost 2 bases; unmatched junction nucleotides: 15. The CDR3 loop spans 18 amino acids. Germline V gene sequence: CDR1 MDHEN, CDR2 SYDVKM.

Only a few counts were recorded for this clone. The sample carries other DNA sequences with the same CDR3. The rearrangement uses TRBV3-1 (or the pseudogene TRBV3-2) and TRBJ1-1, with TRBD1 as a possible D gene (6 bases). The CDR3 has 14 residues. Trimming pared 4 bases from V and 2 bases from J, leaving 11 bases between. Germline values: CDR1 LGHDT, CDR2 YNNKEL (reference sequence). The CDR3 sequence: CASSRGQSNTEAFF. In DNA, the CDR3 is TGTGCCAGCAGCCGGGGACAAAGCAACACTGAAGCTTTCTTT.

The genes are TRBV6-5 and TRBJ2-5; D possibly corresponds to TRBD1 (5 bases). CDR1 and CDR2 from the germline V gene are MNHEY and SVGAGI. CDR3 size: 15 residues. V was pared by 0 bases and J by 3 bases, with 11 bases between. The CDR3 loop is CASSYSTDRKETQYF. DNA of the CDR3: TGTGCCAGCAGTTACTCGACCGACAGAAAAGAGACCCAGTACTTC.

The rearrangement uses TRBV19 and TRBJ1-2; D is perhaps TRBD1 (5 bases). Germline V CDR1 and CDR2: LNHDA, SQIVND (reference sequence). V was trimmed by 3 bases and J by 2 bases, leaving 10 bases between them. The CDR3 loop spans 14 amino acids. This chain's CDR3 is CASSIVTDNYGYTF. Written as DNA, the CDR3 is TGTGCCAGTAGTATCGTGACAGACAACTATGGCTACACCTTC.

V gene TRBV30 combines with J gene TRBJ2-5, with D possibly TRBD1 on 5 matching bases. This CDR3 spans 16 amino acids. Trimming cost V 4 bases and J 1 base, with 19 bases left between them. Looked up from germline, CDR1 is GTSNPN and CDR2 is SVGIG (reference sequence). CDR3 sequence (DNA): TGTGCCTGGACTCGTAACCGAAGGGGCCTCCAAGAGACCCAGTACTTC. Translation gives CAWTRNRRGLQETQYF.

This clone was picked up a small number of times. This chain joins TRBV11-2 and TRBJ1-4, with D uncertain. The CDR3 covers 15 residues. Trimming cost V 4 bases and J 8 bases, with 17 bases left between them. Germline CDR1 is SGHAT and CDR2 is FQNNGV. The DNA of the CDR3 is TGTGCCAGCAGCTCGAGGGTCGGTGTATACGAAAAACTGTTTTTT. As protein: CASSSRVGVYEKLFF.

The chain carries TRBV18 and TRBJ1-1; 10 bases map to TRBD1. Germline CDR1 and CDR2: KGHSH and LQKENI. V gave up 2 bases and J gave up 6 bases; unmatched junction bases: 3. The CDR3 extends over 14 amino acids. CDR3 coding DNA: TGTGCCAGCTCACCAGGACAGGGGGAGGCTGAAGCTTTCTTT. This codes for CASSPGQGEAEAFF.

CDR3 region: CASSQVPSSYEQYF. The CDR3 region has the DNA TGTGCCAGCAGCCAAGTTCCCAGCTCCTACGAGCAGTACTTC. This chain uses TRBV3-1 (or the pseudogene TRBV3-2) with TRBJ2-7; no definite D call. The germline V gene has CDR1 LGHDT and CDR2 YNNKEL (reference sequence). The CDR3 has 14 amino acids. V was pared by 1 base and J by 0 bases, with 7 bases between.

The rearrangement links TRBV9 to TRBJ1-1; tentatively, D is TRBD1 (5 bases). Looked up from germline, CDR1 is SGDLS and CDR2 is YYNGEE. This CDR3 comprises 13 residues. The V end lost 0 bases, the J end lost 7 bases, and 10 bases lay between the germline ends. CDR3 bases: TGTGCCAGCAGCGTAGTTCCCGACAGTGAAGCTTTCTTT. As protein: CASSVVPDSEAFF.

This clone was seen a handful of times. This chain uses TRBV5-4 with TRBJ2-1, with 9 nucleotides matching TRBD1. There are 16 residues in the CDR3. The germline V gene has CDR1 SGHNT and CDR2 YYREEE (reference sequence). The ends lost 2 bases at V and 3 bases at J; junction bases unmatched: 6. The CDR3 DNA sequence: TGTGCCAGCAGCTTCCCGCCGGACAGGGGCTACAATGAGCAGTTCTTC. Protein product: CASSFPPDRGYNEQFF.

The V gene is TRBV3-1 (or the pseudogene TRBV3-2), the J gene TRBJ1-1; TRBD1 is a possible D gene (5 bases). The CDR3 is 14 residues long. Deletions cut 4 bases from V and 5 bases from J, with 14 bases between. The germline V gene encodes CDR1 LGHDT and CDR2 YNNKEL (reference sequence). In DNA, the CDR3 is TGTGCCAGCAGCCCCATGGGACTGGAAACTGAAGCTTTCTTT. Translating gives CASSPMGLETEAFF.

CDR3 nucleotides: TGTGCCAGCAGCCAGAACAGGGGACGGAATGAAAAACTGTTTTTT. Its translation: CASSQNRGRNEKLFF. The chain links TRBV27 to TRBJ1-4, with TRBD1 matching 7 bases. CDR3 length: 15 amino acids. V lost 6 bases to trimming and J lost 5 bases; unmatched junction nucleotides: 9. Germline CDR1 MNHEY, CDR2 SMNVEV (reference sequence).